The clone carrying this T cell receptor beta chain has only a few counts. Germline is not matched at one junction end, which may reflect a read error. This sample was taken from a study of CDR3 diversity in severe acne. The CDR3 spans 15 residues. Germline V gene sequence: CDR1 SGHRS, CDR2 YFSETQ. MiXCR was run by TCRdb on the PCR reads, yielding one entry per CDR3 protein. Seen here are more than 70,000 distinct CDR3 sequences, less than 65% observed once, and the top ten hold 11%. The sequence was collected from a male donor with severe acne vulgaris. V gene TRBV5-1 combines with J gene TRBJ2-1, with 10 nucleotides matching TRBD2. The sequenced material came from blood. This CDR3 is CASSPGTSAYSEQFF. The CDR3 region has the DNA TGCGCCAGCAGCCCCGGGACTAGCGCGTACAGTGAGCAGTTCTTC.